This T cell receptor (beta chain) was captured in a study of persistence of HIV-infected CD4 T cells. This was the immunoSEQ version 4 assay in survey mode. TCRdb keeps only in-frame clones here, not all; method: immunoSEQ multiplex PCR. The data hold about 33,000 clones, with roughly 82% observed a single time. Regarding the study as a whole: CMV- and Gag-responding cells had lower TCRbeta richness than CD3/CD28-responding cells.

Lysates of CMV-infected fibroblasts at 10 ug/mL stimulated these cells. Sorted nonresponding memory CD4+ T cells were CD40L-negative, CD69-negative, CD45RO-high. The CDR3 is 14 amino acids. Germline-derived CDR1 and CDR2 are GTSNPN and SVGIG (reference sequence). V lost 2 bases and J 2 bases, leaving 9 bases between the germline ends. A word on this clone: The antigen is unknown.

The rearrangement links TRBV30 to TRBJ1-4; D call uncertain. The TCR comes from an adult woman with HIV who was CMV-seropositive. The sample consisted of CD4+ T cells sorted from PBMCs after approximately 20-hour stimulation, taken from a patient who received antiretroviral therapy. CDR3 loop: CAWSPQLTNEKLFF. CDR3 sequence (DNA): TGTGCCTGGAGTCCCCAGCTTACTAATGAAAAACTGTTTTTT. The full variable domain, with the rest looked up from reference TRBV30 and TRBJ1-4, is SQTIHQWPATLVQPVGSPLSLECTVEGTSNPNLYWYRQAAGRGLQLLFYSVGIGQISSEVPQNLSASRPQDRQFILSSKKLLLSDSGFYLCAWSPQLTNEKLFFGSGTQLSVL.